The next 18 T cell receptor beta chains were all read from a single sample in a study of cytomegalovirus exposure and HLA in healthy donors. Use of 60 Vbeta and 13 Jbeta primers characterized the PCR. The assay was immunoSEQ multiplex PCR, and TCRdb's table has in-frame clones only and misses some. Found here are over 150,000 clones, about 78% of them singletons; the top ten hold 13%. Input material: PBMCs. Source of these receptors: a woman aged 45-60 years in good health and CMV-seropositive.

The rearrangement links TRBV5-4 to TRBJ1-6; D remains ambiguous. The length of the CDR3 is 17 residues. CDR1 and CDR2 (germline): SGHNT, YYREEE (reference sequence). V lost 2 bases to trimming and J lost 5 bases, with 17 bases between them. CDR3 in DNA: TGTGCCAGCAGCTTTTGGGTTAGTGCAGGTAATAATTCACCCCTCCACTTT. Translating it yields CASSFWVSAGNNSPLHF.

The chain carries TRBV19 and TRBJ1-5; D perhaps matches TRBD1 (6 bases). Trimming cost V 3 bases and J 6 bases, with 18 bases left between them. CDR3 length equals 16 residues. Germline assignment: CDR1 LNHDA and CDR2 SQIVND (reference sequence). The CDR3 nucleotides are TGTGCCAGTAGTATCCTCATCACAGGGCACAGTCAGCCCCAGCATTTT. This encodes CASSILITGHSQPQHF.

The gene calls are TRBV30 and TRBJ1-2; 8 bases agree with TRBD1. The V gene end was trimmed by 2 bases and the J gene end by 8 bases; junction bases not matched to a gene: 7. Germline values: CDR1 GTSNPN, CDR2 SVGIG (reference sequence). This CDR3 spans 13 amino acids. The CDR3 region is CAWSFGTGGGYTF. The CDR3, as DNA: TGTGCCTGGAGTTTCGGGACAGGCGGCGGCTACACCTTC.

This clone was seen only a few times. The gene calls are TRBV5-6 and TRBJ1-2; TRBD1 matches at 7 bases. The CDR3 length is 16 residues. V was pared by 1 base and J by 4 bases, with 10 bases of the junction left unmatched. From germline, CDR1 is SGHDT and CDR2 YYEEEE. The CDR3 reads CASSLRLTGSGYGYTF. CDR3 DNA sequence: TGTGCCAGCAGCTTGCGCCTGACAGGGTCCGGCTATGGCTACACCTTC. The full variable domain, with the rest looked up from reference TRBV5-6 and TRBJ1-2, is DAGVTQSPTHLIKTRGQQVTLRCSPKSGHDTVSWYQQALGQGPQFIFQYYEEEERQRGNFPDRFSGHQFPNYSSELNVNALLLGDSALYLCASSLRLTGSGYGYTFGSGTRLTVV.

This clone was detected once. The V and J genes are TRBV6-1 and TRBJ1-1; D might be TRBD1 (5 bases). The CDR3 is made up of 14 amino acids. Between the trimmed V and J ends, which lost 5 bases and 3 bases, there was a span of 13 bases. Germline CDR1 MNHNS, CDR2 SASEGT. This CDR3 is CASSFVGGDTEAFF. CDR3 DNA sequence: TGTGCCAGCAGTTTTGTTGGAGGGGACACTGAAGCTTTCTTT.

The chain couples TRBV29-1 to TRBJ1-5; the D gene is possibly TRBD1 (6 bases). This CDR3 has 13 residues. The germline CDR1 and CDR2 sequences are SQVTM and ANQGSEA. Trimming left V 6 bases short and J 5 bases short, with 14 bases between. The CDR3 loop reads CSVGQSFDQPQHF. The CDR3 DNA reads TGCAGCGTCGGACAGTCCTTCGATCAGCCCCAGCATTTT.

V usage is TRBV30 and J usage is TRBJ1-1; no definite D call. V lost 5 bases and J lost 11, with 18 bases in between. Germline CDR1 is GTSNPN and CDR2 is SVGIG (reference sequence). CDR3 length: 12 residues. This CDR3 is CAWGGVVGLAFF. The CDR3 DNA is TGTGCCTGGGGCGGTGTTGTAGGCCTTGCTTTCTTT.

This rearrangement joins TRBV6-5 to TRBJ2-1, with 14 bases identical to TRBD2. Germline assignment: CDR1 MNHEY and CDR2 SVGAGI. The CDR3 spans 15 residues. V was clipped by 7 bases and J by 9 bases; unmatched bases: 8. CDR3 region: CASTRTSGGPSEQFF. The CDR3 DNA reads as TGTGCCAGCACCCGGACTAGCGGGGGGCCAAGTGAGCAGTTCTTC.

The J gene is TRBJ2-3, the V gene TRBV5-1; 9 positions agree with TRBD1. Germline CDR1 SGHRS, CDR2 YFSETQ. With 3 bases clipped from V and 3 bases from J, the junction kept 2 bases outside the gene matches. The CDR3 extends over 14 amino acids. CDR3 nucleotides: TGCGCCAGCAGCTGGACAGGGGCTACAGATACGCAGTATTTT. Its protein is CASSWTGATDTQYF.

J is TRBJ2-7 and V is TRBV2; a weak D match, TRBD1 (5 bases). The CDR3 spans 13 residues. Germline V lookup: CDR1 SNHLY, CDR2 FYNNEI. Between the trimmed V and J ends, which lost 9 bases and 5 bases, there was a span of 17 bases. The CDR3 sequence is CASSPEGVNEQYF. The CDR3 bases are TGTGCCAGTTCCCCTGAAGGGGTAAACGAGCAGTACTTC.

This clone was detected only once. This chain links TRBV5-1 with TRBJ1-5; 8 bases align to TRBD1. The V and J ends lost 4 bases and 2 bases, in that order; junction bases with no gene match: 5. CDR1 and CDR2 from the germline V gene are SGHRS and YFSETQ. The CDR3 consists of 15 residues. CDR3 amino acids: CASSPTGEGNQPQHF. DNA of the CDR3: TGCGCCAGCAGCCCGACAGGGGAAGGCAATCAGCCCCAGCATTTT.

The rearrangement joins TRBV5-1 to TRBJ1-3; D uncertain. The V gene lost 4 bases and the J gene lost 0 bases, with 14 bases spanning the gap. This CDR3 region has 16 residues. The germline gives CDR1 SGHRS, CDR2 YFSETQ. The CDR3: CASSPERGASGNTIYF. CDR3 DNA: TGCGCCAGCAGCCCTGAGCGGGGAGCCTCTGGAAACACCATATATTTT.

The chain couples TRBV19 to TRBJ2-1; D is unclear. Germline values: CDR1 LNHDA, CDR2 SQIVND (reference sequence). Trimming cost V 1 base and J 10 bases, with 8 bases left between them. The CDR3 runs 12 residues. In DNA form, the CDR3 reads TGTGCCAGTAGTATAGGAGAGAGAGAGCAGTTCTTC. This translates into CASSIGEREQFF.

The gene calls are TRBV18 and TRBJ1-2; D call uncertain. The V and J ends lost 0 bases and 3 bases respectively, with 8 bases between them. CDR1 and CDR2 from the germline V gene are KGHSH and LQKENI. This CDR3 contains 14 residues. CDR3 residues: CASSPPMGDYGYTF. CDR3 sequence (DNA): TGTGCCAGCTCACCACCTATGGGAGACTATGGCTACACCTTC.

CDR3 amino acids: CASSSWGQNTEAFF. In DNA, the CDR3 is TGTGCCAGCAGTTCCTGGGGCCAGAACACTGAAGCTTTCTTT. The J gene is TRBJ1-1, the V gene TRBV27, with D tentatively TRBD1 (5 bases). The CDR3 has 14 amino acids. V was pared by 4 bases and J by 1 base, with 10 bases between. The germline gives CDR1 MNHEY, CDR2 SMNVEV (reference sequence).

The chain is built from TRBV2 and TRBJ2-7; TRBD1 might be the D (5 bases). Trimming pared 4 bases from V and 6 bases from J, leaving 10 bases between. Germline V gene lookup returns CDR1 SNHLY and CDR2 FYNNEI. The CDR3 has 12 amino acids. The CDR3 loop reads CASSVGPIEQYF. DNA of the CDR3: TGTGCCAGCAGTGTGGGGCCCATCGAGCAGTACTTC.

The chain joins TRBV5-4 to TRBJ2-1; 8 bases are shared with TRBD1. V shed 4 bases and J 5 bases; nucleotides not matched to a gene: 2. Per the germline V gene, CDR1 is SGHNT and CDR2 is YYREEE (reference sequence). This CDR3 is 13 amino acids long. The CDR3 protein is CASSRDRNNEQFF. CDR3 in DNA: TGTGCCAGCAGCCGGGACAGGAACAATGAGCAGTTCTTC. Using reference TRBV5-4 and TRBJ2-1 for the parts outside the CDR3, the full variable domain is ETGVTQSPTHLIKTRGQQVTLRCSSQSGHNTVSWYQQALGQGPQFIFQYYREEENGRGNFPPRFSGLQFPNYSSELNVNALELDDSALYLCASSRDRNNEQFFGPGTRLTVL.

V is TRBV11-2 and J is TRBJ2-7; D possibly corresponds to TRBD2 (6 bases). This CDR3 has 15 amino acids. V shed 2 bases and J shed 2 bases, with 13 bases lying between them. CDR1 is SGHAT, CDR2 FQNNGV, per germline. CDR3 in amino acids: CASSLSDSGPYEQYF. As DNA, the CDR3 is TGTGCCAGCAGCTTATCGGATAGCGGACCCTACGAGCAGTACTTC.